This entry lists 12 T cell receptor beta chains sequenced from one sample in a study of T cell responses to AZD1222 COVID-19 vaccine. Produced via immunoSEQ multiplex PCR; TCRdb's table is partial and in-frame only. Found here are about 180,000 clones, 85% to 90% of them singletons; the top ten hold 0.49%. The sample here was peripheral blood, taken on day 0 of AZD1222 vaccination. The receptors shown here come from an adult in good health.

The V call is TRBV9, the J call TRBJ2-1; D remains ambiguous. The germline V and J ends were trimmed by 0 bases and 7 bases, with 8 bases remaining between them. Germline-derived CDR1 and CDR2 are SGDLS and YYNGEE. CDR3 length: 13 residues. The CDR3 here is CASSVEFWNEQFF. The CDR3 bases are TGTGCCAGCAGCGTAGAGTTTTGGAATGAGCAGTTCTTC.

The chain is built from TRBV7-9 and TRBJ1-4, with 8 nucleotides matching TRBD1. The J segment lost 8 bases and the V segment lost 5 bases, leaving 7 bases of the junction unmatched. The CDR3 contains 14 residues. The germline gives CDR1 SEHNR, CDR2 FQNEAQ (reference sequence). The DNA for the CDR3 is TGTGCCAGCAGCCGATCAGGGGGCGACGAAAAACTGTTTTTT. The encoded protein is CASSRSGGDEKLFF.

The J gene is TRBJ2-7, the V gene TRBV7-2, with D uncertain. This CDR3 comprises 11 residues. Deletions cut 4 bases from V and 3 bases from J, with 4 bases between. The V gene's germline CDR1 is SGHTA and CDR2 FQGNSA. CDR3 loop: CASSSHYEQYF. The CDR3 DNA sequence: TGTGCCAGCAGCTCACACTACGAGCAGTACTTC.

The chain carries TRBV19 and TRBJ1-1, with 8 bases matching TRBD1. The germline gives CDR1 LNHDA, CDR2 SQIVND (reference sequence). The CDR3 loop spans 15 amino acids. V lost 11 bases and J lost 5; bases outside the gene matches: 16. CDR3 sequence reads: CASKGAGGRKTEAFF. For the CDR3, the DNA is TGTGCCTCAAAGGGAGCAGGGGGCCGAAAAACTGAAGCTTTCTTT. Together with reference TRBV19 and TRBJ1-1, the CDR3 gives the full variable domain: DGGITQSPKYLFRKEGQNVTLSCEQNLNHDAMYWYRQDPGQGLRLIYYSQIVNDFQKGDIAEGYSVSREKKESFPLTVTSAQKNPTAFYLCASKGAGGRKTEAFFGQGTRLTVV.

The V gene is TRBV28, the J gene TRBJ1-2, with 10 bases identical to TRBD1. The CDR3 is 13 residues long. J lost 2 bases, V lost 6 bases, and 0 bases had no gene match. The V gene's germline CDR1 is MDHEN and CDR2 SYDVKM. The CDR3 DNA sequence: TGTGCCAGCAGGACAGGGGGCAACTATGGCTACACCTTC. This encodes CASRTGGNYGYTF.

The chain combines TRBV30 with TRBJ2-2; 8 positions agree with TRBD1. V lost 0 bases to trimming and J lost 2 bases; unmatched junction nucleotides: 5. Germline values: CDR1 GTSNPN, CDR2 SVGIG (reference sequence). This CDR3 region has 16 residues. In nucleotides, the CDR3 is TGTGCCTGGAGTGTACCGGCAGGGGGCAACACCGGGGAGCTGTTTTTT. This sequence encodes CAWSVPAGGNTGELFF.

This chain connects TRBV7-9 to TRBJ1-1, with D tentatively TRBD1 (6 bases). The V end lost 5 bases, the J end lost 5 bases, and 18 bases lay between the germline ends. Germline lookup yields CDR1 SEHNR and CDR2 FQNEAQ (reference sequence). CDR3 length: 15 residues. This CDR3 reads CASSPGGGAGTEAFF. CDR3 nucleotides: TGTGCCAGCAGCCCCGGGGGGGGCGCTGGGACTGAAGCTTTCTTT.

This clone was observed once. V is TRBV21-1 and J is TRBJ1-2. TRBV21-1 constitutes a pseudogene. CDR3 length: 13 amino acids. The CDR3 DNA sequence: TGTGCCAGCAGCAGCCAGCGGCTCTATGGCTACACCTTC. This translates into CASSSQRLYGYTF.

J is TRBJ2-5 and V is TRBV2, with 7 bases lining up with TRBD1. With 5 bases clipped from V and 5 bases from J, the junction kept 5 bases outside the gene matches. Per the germline V gene, CDR1 is SNHLY and CDR2 is FYNNEI. This CDR3 is built from 13 residues. DNA of the CDR3: TGTGCCAGCAGTACACAGGGGCGCGAGACCCAGTACTTC. It specifies CASSTQGRETQYF.

The V gene is TRBV3-1 (or the pseudogene TRBV3-2), the J gene TRBJ1-1; D is possibly TRBD1 (5 bases). Germline V gene sequence: CDR1 LGHDT, CDR2 YNNKEL (reference sequence). The CDR3 covers 14 residues. Trimming left V 3 bases short and J 5 bases short, with 13 bases between. CDR3 nucleotide sequence: TGTGCCAGCAGCCAGGTGGGGGGAGAAACTGAAGCTTTCTTT. Translating gives CASSQVGGETEAFF.

The rearrangement joins TRBV19 to TRBJ1-5; D gene ambiguous. V dropped 10 bases and J dropped 3 bases, with 10 bases sitting between them. Looked up from germline, CDR1 is LNHDA and CDR2 is SQIVND (reference sequence). The CDR3 runs to 12 residues. The CDR3 sequence is CATSRDNQPQHF. DNA for the CDR3: TGTGCCACCTCCAGAGACAATCAGCCCCAGCATTTT.

This chain uses TRBV19 with TRBJ2-3; no clear D. The CDR3 covers 14 residues. Germline CDR1 and CDR2: LNHDA and SQIVND (reference sequence). Trimming left V 2 bases short and J 5 bases short, with 11 bases between. The chain's CDR3 is CASSISLKGDTQYF. Here the CDR3 DNA reads TGTGCCAGTAGTATATCCCTCAAGGGAGATACGCAGTATTTT.